The clone carrying this TCR beta chain was detected only once. Here immunoSEQ multiplex PCR was the method, and the copy in TCRdb shows in-frame clones only, minus some. Of around 60,000 clones listed, nearly 90% are singletons. Time point here: cycle 4 day 1 (C4D1), after 6 weeks of nivolumab. All patients experienced relapse after autologous stem cell transplantation, and brentuximab vedotin exposure was variable. This entry belongs to a study of PD-1 blockade in classical Hodgkin lymphoma. Germline CDR1 reads MNHNY; CDR2 reads SVGAGI (reference sequence). This CDR3 has 13 residues. V was cut by 6 bases and J by 4 bases, with 12 bases left in between.

The TCR originated in a human donor with classical Hodgkin lymphoma. V gene TRBV6-6 combines with J gene TRBJ2-5; perhaps TRBD2 as D (6 bases). This material consisted of peripheral blood mononuclear cells (PBMCs), taken before the fourth cycle of nivolumab. The chain's CDR3 is CASRPPAGETQYF. The CDR3 DNA sequence: TGTGCCAGCAGGCCTCCAGCGGGAGAGACCCAGTACTTC.